The clone carrying this TCR beta chain was seen once. Its cognate antigen is unknown. PCR was performed a second time for roughly 6 to 12 cycles using a sample-barcoded 5' primer and a J-beta primer mix. TCRdb processed the 5' RACE reads anew with MiXCR; each CDR3 protein has one entry. The sample holds more than 800,000 distinct CDR3 sequences; more than 35% are singletons and the top ten take over 15%. Germline loops: CDR1 LGHDT, CDR2 YNNKEL (reference sequence). This CDR3 comprises 14 residues. Trimming took 4 bases from V and 1 from J, leaving 10 bases between them. These data are taken from a study of blood T cells in healthy people across ages. Study-wide findings and caveats: The long-lived group displayed more naive CD4+ cells, plus higher diversity, than the aged donors did.

Donors were systemically healthy Caucasian individuals from Russia aged roughly 6 to 100 years. Collection of 8.5 to 10 milliliters of peripheral blood was performed for each donor. Per sample, at least 6 micrograms of total RNA were extracted. The chain carries TRBV3-1 and TRBJ1-1; no clear D. The receptor's source is a woman aged 60-75 years in good health. The sequenced sample consisted of blood. CDR3 DNA: TGTGCCAGCAGCCCAGCTAAGGGGAACACTGAAGCTTTCTTT. Translated, it gives CASSPAKGNTEAFF.